A selection of T cell receptor beta chains follows, all from one sample in a study of blood T cell repertoires in COVID-19. Clones were read by immunoSEQ multiplex PCR, and TCRdb kept only the in-frame ones, dropping some. The sample consists of tens of thousands of clones, approximately 92% of them appearing once. The material sequenced was peripheral blood. Source of these receptors: a woman aged 60 to 75 with active COVID-19. Each CDR3 is given with its conserved first and last residue. A D gene is named only where the DNA matches it firmly. Size is omitted from some rows. Given values are once, few, many or a class for expanded clones.

V gene	clone size	J gene	D gene	CDR3 DNA	CDR3 protein
TRBV9	-	TRBJ2-5	-	TGTGCCAGCAGCCGTCCTATGGACAGTATTCAAGAGACCCAGTACTTC	CASSRPMDSIQETQYF
TRBV28	-	TRBJ1-3	TRBD1	TGTGCCAGCCGCGGGACAGGGGCCGACTCTGGAAACACCATATATTTT	CASRGTGADSGNTIYF
TRBV29-1	-	TRBJ1-2	TRBD1	TGCAGCGTCTCCGGGACAGACCACTATGGCTACACCTTC	CSVSGTDHYGYTF
TRBV18	-	TRBJ2-7	TRBD1	TGTGCCAGCTCACGCGACAGGGATGAGCAGTACTTC	CASSRDRDEQYF
TRBV6-5	-	TRBJ1-1	TRBD1	TGTGCCAGCAGAGGGACAGCCGATGACACTGAAGCTTTCTTT	CASRGTADDTEAFF
TRBV2	-	TRBJ1-5	-	TGTGCCAGCAGTCAAAGCATGGAGCCCCAGCATTTT	CASSQSMEPQHF
TRBV6-5	-	TRBJ1-3	TRBD1	TGTGCCACAATACGGACAGGGGGAAGCACCATATATTTT	CATIRTGGSTIYF
TRBV11-3	-	TRBJ2-3	-	TGTGCCAGTTCGTTGACTAGCACAGATACGCAGTATTTT	CASSLTSTDTQYF
TRBV2	-	TRBJ1-2	-	TGTGCCAGCAGTGTTTCAGAAAATTATGGCTACACCTTC	CASSVSENYGYTF
TRBV24-1	-	TRBJ2-2	-	TGTGCCACCAGTGATTTATCGGGAACCAACACCGGGGAGCTGTTTTTT	CATSDLSGTNTGELFF
TRBV5-1	-	TRBJ2-2	TRBD1	TGCGCCAGCAGCTCCCGGACAGGGGGGCCCGGGGAGCTGTTTTTT	CASSSRTGGPGELFF
TRBV5-1	-	TRBJ2-5	TRBD2	TGCGCCAGCAGCTTGGAATACGGACTAGCGGGAGAAGAGACCCAGTACTTC	CASSLEYGLAGEETQYF
TRBV7-9	-	TRBJ2-7	-	TGTGCCAGCAGCTTGCCCCAGGATTACGAGCAGTACTTC	CASSLPQDYEQYF
TRBV30	once	TRBJ1-5	-	TGTGCCTGGAGTCCCCCCCCGGGGTCGGGGCAGCCCCAGCATTTT	CAWSPPPGSGQPQHF
TRBV9	-	TRBJ1-1	TRBD1	TGTGCCAGCAGCAAGGGGACAGGGGGCGTGAGGCTGCCTGAAGCTTTCTTT	CASSKGTGGVRLPEAFF
TRBV4-1	-	TRBJ1-2	-	TGCGCCAGCAGCAAAGGGTCCGGTGGCTACACCTTC	CASSKGSGGYTF
TRBV23-1	-	TRBJ1-6	-	TGCGCCAGCACGAGCTCCTATAATTCACCCCTCCACTTT	CASTSSYNSPLHF
TRBV19	-	TRBJ2-3	-	TGTGCCAGTAAAGAAGGCAGGGTAGGAACAGATACGCAGTATTTT	CASKEGRVGTDTQYF
TRBV19	-	TRBJ2-1	-	TGTGCCAGTAGTATAAGGCGGACTGGGTACAATGAGCAGTTCTTC	CASSIRRTGYNEQFF
TRBV2	-	TRBJ2-4	-	TGTGCCAGCAGTGAGGGGCTCGGCATTCAGTACTTC	CASSEGLGIQYF
TRBV10-1	once	TRBJ2-1	-	TGCGCCAGCAGCTCAGCGGACAGCTCCTACAATGAGCAGTTCTTC	CASSSADSSYNEQFF
TRBV28	-	TRBJ1-1	TRBD1	TGTGCCAGCACGAAGACAGGGGCGGTCACTGAAGCTTTCTTT	CASTKTGAVTEAFF
TRBV25-1	-	TRBJ2-1	-	TGTGCCAGCAGTGACGGTTTTTTCTACAATGAGCAGTTCTTC	CASSDGFFYNEQFF
TRBV7-9	-	TRBJ2-1	-	TGTGCCAGCAGCATCACCAGGGGGCAGGGGGGGTACAATGAGCAGTTCTTC	CASSITRGQGGYNEQFF
TRBV11-2	-	TRBJ2-5	TRBD2	TGTGCCAGCAGCTATCTTTTGGGACTAGCGGGAGGGCGGTATGAGACCCAGTACTTC	CASSYLLGLAGGRYETQYF
TRBV7-2	-	TRBJ1-6	-	TGTGCCAGCACCCTCCACGGGAGTGGCATTCATTCACCCCTCCACTTT	CASTLHGSGIHSPLHF
TRBV7-9	-	TRBJ2-3	TRBD1	TGTGCCAGCAGGGACAGGGAATACACAGATACGCAGTATTTT	CASRDREYTDTQYF
TRBV2	few	TRBJ1-3	TRBD1	TGTGCCAGCAGTGTTACAGGGGGCCCCTCTGGAAACACCATATATTTT	CASSVTGGPSGNTIYF
TRBV7-9	-	TRBJ2-1	TRBD1	TGTGCCAGCAGCCGGACAGGGCTGGACAATGAGCAGTTCTTC	CASSRTGLDNEQFF
TRBV9	-	TRBJ2-5	-	TGTGCCAGCAGCGCCGACACGACTAGAGTGGAGACCCAGTACTTC	CASSADTTRVETQYF
TRBV4-1	once	TRBJ2-5	-	TGCGCCAGCAGCCCCAGGGAGGGGGTGAGTGAGACCCAGTACTTC	CASSPREGVSETQYF
TRBV7-9	-	TRBJ1-1	-	TGTGCCAGCCGGAGGGGCATGAACACTGAAGCTTTCTTT	CASRRGMNTEAFF
TRBV18	-	TRBJ2-7	-	TGTGCCAGCTCACCAAGGAGGGGAGGCTACGAGCAGTACTTC	CASSPRRGGYEQYF
TRBV7-2	-	TRBJ1-1	TRBD1	TGTGCCAGCAGCTTAGTGGACAGGGTAGCAGGCACTGAAGCTTTCTTT	CASSLVDRVAGTEAFF
TRBV19	-	TRBJ2-3	TRBD1	TGTGCCAGTAGGGAACAGGGGCGGCAAGATACGCAGTATTTT	CASREQGRQDTQYF
TRBV6-5	-	TRBJ1-1	-	TGTGCCAGCAGCGAGGGAGGAGCTTTCTTT	CASSEGGAFF
TRBV5-1	-	TRBJ2-2	TRBD1	TGCGCCAGCAGCGCGACAGGGGTGAGCACCGGGGAGCTGTTTTTT	CASSATGVSTGELFF
TRBV30	-	TRBJ2-6	-	TGTGCCTGGAGTTCTTCAGGGGTACCTGGGGCCAACGTCCTGACTTTC	CAWSSSGVPGANVLTF
TRBV6-5	once	TRBJ2-2	-	TGTGCCAGCAGTTTCGGACTCACCGGGGAGCTGTTTTTT	CASSFGLTGELFF
TRBV6-5	-	TRBJ2-7	-	TGTGCCAGCAGTTCTGACCATCTTGTAGCCGCCGGCGAGCAGTACTTC	CASSSDHLVAAGEQYF
TRBV7-9	-	TRBJ1-1	-	TGTGCCAGCAGCGGCAGGGTCGCTGAAGCTTTCTTT	CASSGRVAEAFF
TRBV4-1	-	TRBJ1-6	TRBD1	TGCGCCAGCAGCCTGAACCGGGACAGATATAATTCACCCCTCCACTTT	CASSLNRDRYNSPLHF
TRBV10-3	-	TRBJ1-1	-	TGTGCCATCAGTAGGGAGGGTTCTGAAGCTTTCTTT	CAISREGSEAFF
TRBV20-1	-	TRBJ2-5	TRBD2	TGCAGTGCTAGTTCGGGGGGAATCCAAGAGACCCAGTACTTC	CSASSGGIQETQYF
TRBV10-2	-	TRBJ2-2	TRBD2	TGCGCCAGCAGTGAGTCGATCTCTCGCGGGGGTGACCGGGACGGGGAGCTGTTTTTT	CASSESISRGGDRDGELFF
TRBV19	-	TRBJ2-7	-	TGTGCCAGTACCCGAACAGGGAGCTCCTACGAGCAGTACTTC	CASTRTGSSYEQYF
TRBV29-1	-	TRBJ2-6	TRBD1	TGCAGCGTTCGAACAGGGGCCCCCTCTGGGGCCAACGTCCTGACTTTC	CSVRTGAPSGANVLTF
TRBV6-2/TRBV6-3	-	TRBJ2-1	TRBD2	TGTGCCAGCAGCCGACACGTAGCGGGGGACAATGAGCAGTTCTTC	CASSRHVAGDNEQFF
TRBV9	-	TRBJ1-6	-	TGTGCCAGCAGCGCGGGGGGGATTGGGTCACCCCTCCACTTT	CASSAGGIGSPLHF
TRBV7-6	-	TRBJ2-3	TRBD2	TGTGCCAGCAGCTTAAGCGGGGGGCCCACAGATACGCAGTATTTT	CASSLSGGPTDTQYF